The clone carrying this T cell receptor (beta chain) has at least ten counts. The target antigen is unknown. The sample belongs to a study of T-cell memory formation after mild COVID-19. Findings and limits, study-wide: Chiefly within CM and EM were the contracting CD4+ clones; CD8+ ones were within EMRA.

Using constant-segment primers, 5'RACE produced TCR alpha and TCR beta cDNA libraries carrying sample barcodes and UMIs. TCRdb reanalysed the 5' RACE reads using MiXCR and keeps one entry per CDR3 protein. The sample lists approximately 350,000 distinct CDR3 sequences, roughly an eighth occurring once. Germline V gene lookup returns CDR1 LNHNV and CDR2 YYDKDF (reference sequence). The V gene end was trimmed by 1 base and the J gene end by 4 bases; junction bases not matched to a gene: 3. The CDR3 extends over 15 amino acids. The sample was PBMCs or a T cell subset sorted from them (not recorded which). The chain is built from TRBV15 and TRBJ2-7; 11 bases are shared with TRBD1. This TCR came from a man between 18 and 29 years old who had mild COVID-19 (a few samples of this study predate the infection). Cell type and time point are not known. In nucleotides, the CDR3 is TGTGCCACCAGCAGAGTGGGACAGGGGGTATACGAGCAGTACTTC. It specifies CATSRVGQGVYEQYF.